This entry features one T cell receptor beta chain sequence. Antigen: not known. This specimen belongs to a study of graft-versus-host responses after intestinal transplantation. Broader study findings: Some GvH clones appeared in ileal mucosa or blood before recipient bone marrow. Elevated graft-versus-host to host-versus-graft clonal ratios in allografts were recorded for patients with graft-donor T cell macrochimerism.

Generated by immunoSEQ multiplex PCR, the TCRdb table keeps only in-frame clones and is missing some. The data show 20,000 to 25,000 clones, 89% seen once. The origin of this receptor is a human patient who received an intestinal transplant, so some T cells may come from the graft donor. Sequencing used PBMCs, obtained more than 64 days after intestinal transplantation.

In nucleotides, the CDR3 is TGTGCCGTCTACGAGCAGTACTTC. Protein product: CAVYEQYF. V usage is TRBV6-5 and J usage is TRBJ2-7; D is unclear. The germline V and J ends were trimmed by 11 bases and 3 bases, with 2 bases remaining between them. The CDR3 covers 8 residues. The germline V gene has CDR1 MNHEY and CDR2 SVGAGI.